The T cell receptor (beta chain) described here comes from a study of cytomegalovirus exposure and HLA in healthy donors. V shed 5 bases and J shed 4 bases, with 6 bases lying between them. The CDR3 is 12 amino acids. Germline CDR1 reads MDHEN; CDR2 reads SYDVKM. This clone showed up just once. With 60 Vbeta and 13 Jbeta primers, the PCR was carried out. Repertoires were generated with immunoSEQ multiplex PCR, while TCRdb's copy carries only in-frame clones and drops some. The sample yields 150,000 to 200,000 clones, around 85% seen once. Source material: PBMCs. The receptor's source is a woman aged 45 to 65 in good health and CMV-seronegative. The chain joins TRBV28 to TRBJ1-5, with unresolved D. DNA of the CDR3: TGTGCCAGCAGTGAGTCAAATCAGCCCCAGCATTTT. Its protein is CASSESNQPQHF.